This T cell receptor beta chain is from a study of PD-1 blockade in classical Hodgkin lymphoma. The study, taken as a whole, reports: Prior therapy or disease activity may underlie the repertoire differences, whose causes remain undefined.

This clone has more than one count but fewer than ten. Its antigen is as yet unknown. The V and J ends lost 4 bases and 4 bases respectively, with 10 bases between them. Germline loops: CDR1 SNHLY, CDR2 FYNNEI. The CDR3 sequence is 13 residues long. Every patient experienced relapse after autologous stem cell transplantation, and brentuximab vedotin exposure varied. Method: immunoSEQ multiplex PCR; TCRdb's copy keeps in-frame clones and lacks some. The table has 55,000 to 65,000 clones, around 89% seen once. This clonotype originated in a human donor with classical Hodgkin lymphoma. This sample comprised peripheral blood mononuclear cells (PBMCs), obtained at baseline. The chain has TRBV2 and TRBJ1-2; D unclear. The CDR3 region is CASSGVSAYGYTF. In nucleotides, the CDR3 is TGTGCCAGCAGTGGAGTGTCGGCCTATGGCTACACCTTC.